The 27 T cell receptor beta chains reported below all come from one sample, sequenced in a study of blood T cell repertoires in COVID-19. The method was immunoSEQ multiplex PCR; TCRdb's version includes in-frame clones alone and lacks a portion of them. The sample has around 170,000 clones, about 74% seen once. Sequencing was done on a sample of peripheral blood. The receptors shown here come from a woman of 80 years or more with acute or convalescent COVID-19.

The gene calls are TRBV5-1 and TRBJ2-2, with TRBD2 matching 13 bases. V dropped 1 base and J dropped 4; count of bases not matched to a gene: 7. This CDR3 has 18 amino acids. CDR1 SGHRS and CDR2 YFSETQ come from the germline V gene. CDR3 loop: CASSLRLAGGPGTGELFF. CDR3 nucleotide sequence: TGCGCCAGCAGCTTGAGACTAGCGGGAGGCCCGGGCACCGGGGAGCTGTTTTTT. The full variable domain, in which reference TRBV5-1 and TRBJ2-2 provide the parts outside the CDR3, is KAGVTQTPRYLIKTRGQQVTLSCSPISGHRSVSWYQQTPGQGLQFLFEYFSETQRNKGNFPGRFSGRQFSNSRSEMNVSTLELGDSALYLCASSLRLAGGPGTGELFFGEGSRLTVL.

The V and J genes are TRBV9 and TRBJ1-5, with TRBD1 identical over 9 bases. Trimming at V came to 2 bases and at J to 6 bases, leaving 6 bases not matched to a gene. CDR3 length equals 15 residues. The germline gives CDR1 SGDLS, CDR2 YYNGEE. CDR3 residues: CASSVGQGESQPQHF. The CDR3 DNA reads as TGTGCCAGCAGCGTGGGACAGGGAGAGAGTCAGCCCCAGCATTTT.

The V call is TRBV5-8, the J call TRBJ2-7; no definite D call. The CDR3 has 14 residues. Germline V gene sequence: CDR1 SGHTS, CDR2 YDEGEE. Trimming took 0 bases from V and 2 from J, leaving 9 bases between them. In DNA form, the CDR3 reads TGTGCCAGCAGCTTGGTCTTTCCGGCCTACGAGCAGTACTTC. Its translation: CASSLVFPAYEQYF.

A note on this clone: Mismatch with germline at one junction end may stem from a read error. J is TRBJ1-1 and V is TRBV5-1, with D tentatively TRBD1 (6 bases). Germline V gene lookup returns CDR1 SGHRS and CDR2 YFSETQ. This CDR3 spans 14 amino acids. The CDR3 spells CASFPHTGNTETFF. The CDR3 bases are TGCGCCAGCTTCCCCCATACAGGGAACACTGAAACTTTCTTT.

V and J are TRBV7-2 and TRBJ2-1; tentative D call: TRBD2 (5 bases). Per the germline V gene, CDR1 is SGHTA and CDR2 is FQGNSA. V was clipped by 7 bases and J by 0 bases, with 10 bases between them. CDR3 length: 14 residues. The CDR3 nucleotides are TGTGCCAGCATCTCGGGGAGCTCCTACAATGAGCAGTTCTTC. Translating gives CASISGSSYNEQFF.

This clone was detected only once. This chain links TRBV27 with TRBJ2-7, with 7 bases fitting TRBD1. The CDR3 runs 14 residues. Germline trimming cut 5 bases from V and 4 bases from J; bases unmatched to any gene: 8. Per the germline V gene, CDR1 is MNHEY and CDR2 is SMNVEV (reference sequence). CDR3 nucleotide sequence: TGTGCCAGCAGTACCCGGGACAGAGCTTACGAGCAGTACTTC. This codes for CASSTRDRAYEQYF.

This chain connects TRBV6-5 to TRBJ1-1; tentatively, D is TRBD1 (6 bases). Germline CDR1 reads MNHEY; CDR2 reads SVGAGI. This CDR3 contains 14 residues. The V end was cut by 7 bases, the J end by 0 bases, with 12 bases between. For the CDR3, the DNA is TGTGCCAGCACTCTAGACAGGATGAACACTGAAGCTTTCTTT. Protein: CASTLDRMNTEAFF.

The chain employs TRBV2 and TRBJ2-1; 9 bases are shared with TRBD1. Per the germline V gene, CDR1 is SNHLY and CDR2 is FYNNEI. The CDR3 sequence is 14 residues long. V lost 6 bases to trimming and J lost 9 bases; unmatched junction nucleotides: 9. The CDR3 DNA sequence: TGTGCCAGCAGCGTCGGACAGGGGTTGGGTGAGCAGTTCTTC. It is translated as CASSVGQGLGEQFF. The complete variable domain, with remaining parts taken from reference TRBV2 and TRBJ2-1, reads EPEVTQTPSHQVTQMGQEVILRCVPISNHLYFYWYRQILGQKVEFLVSFYNNEISEKSEIFDDQFSVERPDGSNFTLKIRSTKLEDSAMYFCASSVGQGLGEQFFGPGTRLTVL.

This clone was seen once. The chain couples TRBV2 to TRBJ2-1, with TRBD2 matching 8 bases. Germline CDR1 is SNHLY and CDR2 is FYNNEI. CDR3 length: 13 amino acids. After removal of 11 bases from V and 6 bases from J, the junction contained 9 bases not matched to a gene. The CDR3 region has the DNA TGTGCCTCAATAGGACTAGCCCCCAATGAGCAGTTCTTC. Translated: CASIGLAPNEQFF.

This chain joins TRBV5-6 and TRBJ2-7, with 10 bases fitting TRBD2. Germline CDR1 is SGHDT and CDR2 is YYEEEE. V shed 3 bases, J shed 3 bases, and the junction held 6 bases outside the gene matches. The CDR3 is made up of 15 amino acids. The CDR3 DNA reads TGTGCCAGCAGCTCAAAGAGGACTAGCGGCTACGAGCAGTACTTC. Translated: CASSSKRTSGYEQYF.

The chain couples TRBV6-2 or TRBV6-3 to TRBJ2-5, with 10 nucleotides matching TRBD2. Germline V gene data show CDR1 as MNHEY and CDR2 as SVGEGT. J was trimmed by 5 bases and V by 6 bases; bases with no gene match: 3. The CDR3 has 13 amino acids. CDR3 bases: TGTGCCAGCAGCAGCGGGAGGGGGGAGACCCAGTACTTC. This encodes CASSSGRGETQYF.

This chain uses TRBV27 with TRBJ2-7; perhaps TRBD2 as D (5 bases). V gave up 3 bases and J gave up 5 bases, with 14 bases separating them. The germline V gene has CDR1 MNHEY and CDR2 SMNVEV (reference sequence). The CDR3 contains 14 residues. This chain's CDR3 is CASSFFGVSDEQYF. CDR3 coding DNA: TGTGCCAGCAGTTTTTTCGGGGTGTCGGACGAGCAGTACTTC.

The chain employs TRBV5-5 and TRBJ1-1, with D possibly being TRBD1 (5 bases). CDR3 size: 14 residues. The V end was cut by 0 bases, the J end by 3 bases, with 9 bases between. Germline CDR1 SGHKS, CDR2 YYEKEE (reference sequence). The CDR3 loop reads CASSLAGRDTEAFF. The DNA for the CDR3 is TGTGCCAGCAGCTTGGCAGGGAGGGACACTGAAGCTTTCTTT.

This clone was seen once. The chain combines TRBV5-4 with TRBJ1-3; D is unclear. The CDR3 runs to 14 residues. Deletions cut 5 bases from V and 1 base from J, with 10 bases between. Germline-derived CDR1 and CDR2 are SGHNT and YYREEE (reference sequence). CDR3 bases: TGTGCCAGCAGTTCGCGAGGGTCTGGAAACACCATATATTTT. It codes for CASSSRGSGNTIYF.

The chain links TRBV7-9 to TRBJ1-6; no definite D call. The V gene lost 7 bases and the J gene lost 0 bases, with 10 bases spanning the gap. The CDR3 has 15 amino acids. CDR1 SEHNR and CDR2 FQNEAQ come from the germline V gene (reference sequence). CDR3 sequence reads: CASTVRSSYNSPLHF. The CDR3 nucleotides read TGTGCCAGCACCGTCCGTAGCTCCTATAATTCACCCCTCCACTTT.

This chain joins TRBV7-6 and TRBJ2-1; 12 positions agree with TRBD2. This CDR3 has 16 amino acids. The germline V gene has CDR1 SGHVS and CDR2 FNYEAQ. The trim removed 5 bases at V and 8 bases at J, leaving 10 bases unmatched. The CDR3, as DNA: TGTGCCAGCAGCCGCATCGGGACTAGCGGGCCCCATGAGCAGTTCTTC. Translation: CASSRIGTSGPHEQFF.

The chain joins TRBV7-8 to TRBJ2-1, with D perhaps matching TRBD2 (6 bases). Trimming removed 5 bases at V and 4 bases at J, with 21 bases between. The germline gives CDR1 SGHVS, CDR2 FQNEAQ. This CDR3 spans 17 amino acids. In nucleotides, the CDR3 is TGTGCCAGCAGCCACCGGCTCCGGGACTTCACATACAATGAGCAGTTCTTC. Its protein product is CASSHRLRDFTYNEQFF.

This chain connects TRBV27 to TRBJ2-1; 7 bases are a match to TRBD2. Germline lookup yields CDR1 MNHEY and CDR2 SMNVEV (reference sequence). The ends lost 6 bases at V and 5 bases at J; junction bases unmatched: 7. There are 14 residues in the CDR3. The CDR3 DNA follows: TGTGCCAGCAGCCCACCGGGGAGGGACAATGAGCAGTTCTTC. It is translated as CASSPPGRDNEQFF.

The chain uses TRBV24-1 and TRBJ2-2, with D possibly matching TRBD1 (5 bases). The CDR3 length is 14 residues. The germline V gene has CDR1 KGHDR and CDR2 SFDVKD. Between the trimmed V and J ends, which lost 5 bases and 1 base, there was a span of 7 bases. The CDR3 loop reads CATSVGQNTGELFF. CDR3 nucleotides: TGTGCCACCAGTGTAGGACAGAACACCGGGGAGCTGTTTTTT.

CDR3 amino acids: CASSQDMREWNYGYTF. In DNA form, the CDR3 reads TGCGCCAGCAGCCAAGATATGAGGGAGTGGAACTATGGCTACACCTTC. This chain joins TRBV4-3 and TRBJ1-2; D is undetermined. Germline V gene lookup returns CDR1 LGHNA and CDR2 YSLEER. This CDR3 is 16 amino acids long. Trimming removed 0 bases at V and 2 bases at J, with 13 bases between.

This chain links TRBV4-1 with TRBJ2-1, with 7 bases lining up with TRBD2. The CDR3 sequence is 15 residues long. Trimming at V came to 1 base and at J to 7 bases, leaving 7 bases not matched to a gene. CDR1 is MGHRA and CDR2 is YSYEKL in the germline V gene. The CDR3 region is CASSQVGTTNNEQFF. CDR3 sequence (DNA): TGCGCCAGCAGCCAAGTGGGGACTACCAATAATGAGCAGTTCTTC.

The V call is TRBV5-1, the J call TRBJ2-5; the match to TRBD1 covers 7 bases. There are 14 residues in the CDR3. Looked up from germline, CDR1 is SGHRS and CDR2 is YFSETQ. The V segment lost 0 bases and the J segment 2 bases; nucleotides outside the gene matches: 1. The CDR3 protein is CASSLGQGQETQYF. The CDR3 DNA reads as TGCGCCAGCAGCTTGGGACAGGGTCAAGAGACCCAGTACTTC.

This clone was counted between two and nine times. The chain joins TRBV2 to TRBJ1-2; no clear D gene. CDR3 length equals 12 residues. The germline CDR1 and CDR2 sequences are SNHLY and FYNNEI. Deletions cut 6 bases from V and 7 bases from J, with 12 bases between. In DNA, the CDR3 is TGTGCCAGCAGGAGGTCGGCCGTTGGCTACACCTTC. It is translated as CASRRSAVGYTF.

CDR3 in amino acids: CASSLGGLNTEAFF. The CDR3, as DNA: TGTGCCAGCAGTCTAGGAGGTCTGAACACTGAAGCTTTCTTT. This chain uses TRBV7-2 with TRBJ1-1; D is unclear. Germline CDR1 is SGHTA and CDR2 is FQGNSA. The CDR3 loop spans 14 amino acids. Between the trimmed V and J ends, which lost 6 bases and 0 bases, there was a span of 11 bases.

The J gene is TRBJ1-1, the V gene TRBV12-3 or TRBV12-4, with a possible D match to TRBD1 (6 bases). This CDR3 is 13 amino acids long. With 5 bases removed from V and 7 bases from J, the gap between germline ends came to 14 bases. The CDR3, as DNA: TGTGCCAGCAGTCCACAGGGCGGCGATGAAGCTTTCTTT. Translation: CASSPQGGDEAFF.

This CDR3 is CASAPGQEHTEAFF. The CDR3 bases are TGCGCCAGCGCTCCGGGACAGGAACACACTGAAGCTTTCTTT. J is TRBJ1-1 and V is TRBV5-1; TRBD1 agrees at 8 bases. CDR1 SGHRS and CDR2 YFSETQ come from the germline V gene. The V segment lost 7 bases and the J segment 3 bases; nucleotides outside the gene matches: 8. This CDR3 is built from 14 residues.

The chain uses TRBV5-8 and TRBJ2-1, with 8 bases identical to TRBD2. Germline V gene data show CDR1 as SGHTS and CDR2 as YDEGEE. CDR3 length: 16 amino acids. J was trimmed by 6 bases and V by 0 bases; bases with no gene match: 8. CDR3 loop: CASSLAGLAGVNEQFF. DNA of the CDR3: TGTGCCAGCAGCTTGGCCGGGCTAGCGGGTGTCAATGAGCAGTTCTTC.